The TCR beta chain described here comes from a study of blood T cell repertoires in COVID-19. Background on the study: Both acute and convalescent COVID-19 samples were obtained from the United States, Italy and Spain. Sample material is recorded as cDNA or gDNA derived from T cells, B-cell-depleted T cells, or PBMCs.

Sequenced by immunoSEQ multiplex PCR; TCRdb stores in-frame clones only, minus some. Among about 160,000 clones listed, 92% were seen once. V was clipped by 4 bases and J by 4 bases; unmatched bases: 3. The CDR3 covers 13 residues. Followed longitudinally, the Seattle patients had been enrolled during active infection. The TCR was taken from a man under 40 with COVID-19, enrolled during active disease. Sequencing was performed on peripheral blood. The rearrangement uses TRBV12-3 or TRBV12-4 and TRBJ1-1, with 7 bases aligning to TRBD1. Written as DNA, the CDR3 is TGTGCCAGCAGTTCTAACAGGGGCACTGAAGCTTTCTTT. Its protein product is CASSSNRGTEAFF.